This T cell receptor beta chain was found in a study of OX40 agonist ivuxolimab in advanced cancers. On the study more broadly: Ivuxolimab is an agonistic anti-OX40 (CD134) antibody, and patients were treated with it. Study outcomes and limitations: Near-lowest levels of clonal expansion characterized partial responders at 0.1-3.0 mg/kg. The study observed clonal expansion of CD4+ and CD8+ blood T cells by week 6 at 0.1 to 3.0 mg/kg. Normalized T-cell clonal expansion was also low in some nonresponders.

As concerns this clone: Antigen specificity is unknown.

Assay: immunoSEQ multiplex PCR; the TCRdb copy retains only in-frame clones and omits some. The sample includes about 40,000 clones, 88% seen only once; the top ten take roughly an eighth. Germline loops: CDR1 LNHDA, CDR2 SQIVND (reference sequence). The CDR3 covers 13 residues. The ends lost 3 bases at V and 5 bases at J; junction bases unmatched: 3. The chain combines TRBV19 with TRBJ1-1; 7 bases align to TRBD1. This material consisted of CD4+ or CD8+ T cells sorted from blood, taken in a trial of the OX40 agonist ivuxolimab. The TCR sequence derives from an adult with an advanced solid tumor such as melanoma, head and neck, liver or kidney cancer. The CDR3 DNA sequence: TGTGCCAGTAGTATGACAGGGTCTACTGAAGCTTTCTTT. The encoded protein is CASSMTGSTEAFF.